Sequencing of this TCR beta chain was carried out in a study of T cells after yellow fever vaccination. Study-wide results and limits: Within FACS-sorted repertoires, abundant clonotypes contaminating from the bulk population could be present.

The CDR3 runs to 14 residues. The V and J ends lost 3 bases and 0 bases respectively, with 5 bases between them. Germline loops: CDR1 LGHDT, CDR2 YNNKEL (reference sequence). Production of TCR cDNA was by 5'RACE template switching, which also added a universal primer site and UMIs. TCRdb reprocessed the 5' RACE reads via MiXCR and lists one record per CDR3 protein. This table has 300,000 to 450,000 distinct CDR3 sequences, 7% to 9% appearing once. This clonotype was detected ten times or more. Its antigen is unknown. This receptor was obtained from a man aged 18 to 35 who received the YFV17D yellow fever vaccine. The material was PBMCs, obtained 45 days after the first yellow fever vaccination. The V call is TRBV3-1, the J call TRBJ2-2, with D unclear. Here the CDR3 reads CASSQGSNTGELFF. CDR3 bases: TGTGCCAGCAGCCAGGGATCGAACACCGGGGAGCTGTTTTTT.